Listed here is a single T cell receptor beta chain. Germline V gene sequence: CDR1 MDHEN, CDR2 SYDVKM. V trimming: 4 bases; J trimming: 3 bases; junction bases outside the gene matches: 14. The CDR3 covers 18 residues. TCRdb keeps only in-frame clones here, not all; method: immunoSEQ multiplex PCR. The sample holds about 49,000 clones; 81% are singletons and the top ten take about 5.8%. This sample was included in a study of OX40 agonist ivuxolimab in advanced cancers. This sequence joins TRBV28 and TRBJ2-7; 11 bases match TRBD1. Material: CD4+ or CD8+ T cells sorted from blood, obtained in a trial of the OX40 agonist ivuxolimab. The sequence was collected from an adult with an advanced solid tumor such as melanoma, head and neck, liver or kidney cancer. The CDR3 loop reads CASSYPPSGQGGLYEQYF. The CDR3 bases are TGTGCCAGCAGTTACCCTCCCTCGGGACAGGGGGGCCTCTACGAGCAGTACTTC.